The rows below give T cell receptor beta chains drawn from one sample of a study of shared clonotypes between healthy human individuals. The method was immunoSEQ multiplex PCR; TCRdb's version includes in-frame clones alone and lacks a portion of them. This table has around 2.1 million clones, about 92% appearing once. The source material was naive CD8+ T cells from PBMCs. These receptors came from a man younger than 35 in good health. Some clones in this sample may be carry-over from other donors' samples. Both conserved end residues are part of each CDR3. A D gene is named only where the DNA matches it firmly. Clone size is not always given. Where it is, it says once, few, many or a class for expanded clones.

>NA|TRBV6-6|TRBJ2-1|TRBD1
TGTGCCAGCACCCCTAGGACAGGGGAGGGTGAGCAGTTCTTC
CASTPRTGEGEQFF
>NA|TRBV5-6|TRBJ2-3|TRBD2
TGTGCCAGCAGCGACCCGGGACTAGCGGGCACAGATACGCAGTATTTT
CASSDPGLAGTDTQYF
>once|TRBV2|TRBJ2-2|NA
TGTGCCAGCATGGCGGCGGGGCGGACCGGGGAGCTGTTTTTT
CASMAAGRTGELFF
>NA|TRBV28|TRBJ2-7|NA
TGTGCCAGCAGTTTGCCCGGTAGTTCCTACGAGCAGTACTTC
CASSLPGSSYEQYF
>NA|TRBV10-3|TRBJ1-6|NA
TGTGCCATCGCGGGACCGGATAATTCACCCCTCCACTTT
CAIAGPDNSPLHF
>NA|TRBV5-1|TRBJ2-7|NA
TGCGCCAGCCGAGAGGGCCCCAACGAGCAGTACTTC
CASREGPNEQYF
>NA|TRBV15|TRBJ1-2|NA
TGTGCCACCAGCAGAGAAGGGGGGCCGAACTATGGCTACACCTTC
CATSREGGPNYGYTF
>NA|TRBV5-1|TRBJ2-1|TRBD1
TGCGCCAGCAGCTTGGGGACAGGGGGAACATACAATGAGCAGTTCTTC
CASSLGTGGTYNEQFF
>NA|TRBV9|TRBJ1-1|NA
TGTGCCAGCAGCGCCGGGGGGACACCGATGAACACTGAAGCTTTCTTT
CASSAGGTPMNTEAFF
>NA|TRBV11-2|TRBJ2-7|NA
TGTGCCAGCAGCTTAGGGGGTGGGGAGCAGTACTTC
CASSLGGGEQYF
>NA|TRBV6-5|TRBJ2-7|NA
TGTGCCAGCAGTTACAATCAGGGGGGCGAGCAGTACTTC
CASSYNQGGEQYF
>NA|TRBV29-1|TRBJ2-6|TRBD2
TGCAGCGTTGTAGCGGGTCGTGGGGCCAACGTCCTGACTTTC
CSVVAGRGANVLTF
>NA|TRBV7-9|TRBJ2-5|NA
TGTGCCAGCAGCTTAAATGGAGAGACCCAGTACTTC
CASSLNGETQYF
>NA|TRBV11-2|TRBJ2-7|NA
TGTGCCAGCAGCTTAGGACCGACAGGTATCTACGAGCAGTACTTC
CASSLGPTGIYEQYF
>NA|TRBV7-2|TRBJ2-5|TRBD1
TGTGCCAGCAGCCCTTCCTGGATGGACAGGAAAGAGACCCAGTACTTC
CASSPSWMDRKETQYF
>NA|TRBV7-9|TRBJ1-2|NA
TGTGCCAGCAGCCGGGACGAAGGGCCTGGCTACACCTTC
CASSRDEGPGYTF
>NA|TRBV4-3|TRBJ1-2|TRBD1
TGCGCCAGCAGCCAAGATAGCCAGGGGGCAGATGGCTATGGCTACACCTTC
CASSQDSQGADGYGYTF
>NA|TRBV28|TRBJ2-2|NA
TGTGCCAGCAGTTCCTACCGCACTTGGTCCGGGCAGAACACCGGGGAGCTGTTTTTT
CASSSYRTWSGQNTGELFF
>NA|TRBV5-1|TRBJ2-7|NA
TGCGCCAGCAGCTTTTGGACAGCCGACTACGAGCAGTACTTC
CASSFWTADYEQYF
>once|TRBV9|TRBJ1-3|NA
TGTGCCAGCAGCGTAGTCCCTGGGGGGGTGAGCTCTGGAAACACCATATATTTT
CASSVVPGGVSSGNTIYF
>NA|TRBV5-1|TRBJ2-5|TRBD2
TGCGCCAGCAGCGTACTAGCGGGAATGGTAGAGACCCAGTACTTC
CASSVLAGMVETQYF
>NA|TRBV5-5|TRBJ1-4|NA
TGTGCCAGCAGCTCACAGGACATGGTACTGTTTTTT
CASSSQDMVLFF
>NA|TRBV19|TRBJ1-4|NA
TGTGCCAGTAGTCTCGATGAAAAACTGTTTTTT
CASSLDEKLFF
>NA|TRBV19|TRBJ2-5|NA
TGTGCCAGTGGTTTGAGCCGAACCCAAGAGACCCAGTACTTC
CASGLSRTQETQYF
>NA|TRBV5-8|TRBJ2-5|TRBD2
TGTGCCAGCAGCTTGGTACTAGCGGGAGGGCCTCTTGAGACCCAGTACTTC
CASSLVLAGGPLETQYF
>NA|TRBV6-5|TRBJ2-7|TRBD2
TGTGCCAGCAGCCCCTACGGGGGGGGGTACGAGCAGTACTTC
CASSPYGGGYEQYF
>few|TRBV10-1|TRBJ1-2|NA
TGCGCCAGCAGTGAGCAAAGGGACGGGCCTTCGGGCTACACCTTC
CASSEQRDGPSGYTF
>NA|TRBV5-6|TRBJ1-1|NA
TGTGCCAGCAGCACCGCCATGAACACTGAAGCTTTCTTT
CASSTAMNTEAFF
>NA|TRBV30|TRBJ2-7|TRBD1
TGTGCCTGGAGTCCCGGACAGGGAACCTACGAGCAGTACTTC
CAWSPGQGTYEQYF
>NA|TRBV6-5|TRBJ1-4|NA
TGTGCCAGCAGTCTATCAGCCTATAGTCTAAGAAAACTGTTTTTT
CASSLSAYSLRKLFF
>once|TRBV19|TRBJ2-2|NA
TGTGCCAGTAGTATGATAAGAACCGGGGAGCTGTTTTTT
CASSMIRTGELFF
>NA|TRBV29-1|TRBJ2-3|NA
TGCAGCGTTGAACCGCGCGTCCCCGCCGATACGCAGTATTTT
CSVEPRVPADTQYF
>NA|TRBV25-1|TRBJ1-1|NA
TGTGCCAGCAGTGAAAGGGGAGGGAGAAGACTGAACACTGAAGCTTTCTTT
CASSERGGRRLNTEAFF
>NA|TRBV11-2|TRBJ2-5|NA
TGTGCCAGCAGCCTATGGACGGGACTCGCATATTCAGAGACCCAGTACTTC
CASSLWTGLAYSETQYF
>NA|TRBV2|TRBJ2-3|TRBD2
TGTGCCAGCAGCCATGATTTAGCGGGAGGGCCAGATACGCAGTATTTT
CASSHDLAGGPDTQYF
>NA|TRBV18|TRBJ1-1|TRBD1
TGTGCCAGCTCAGGCCTTCCGGGACAGGGGTCCCGAGGGAACACTGAAGCTTTCTTT
CASSGLPGQGSRGNTEAFF
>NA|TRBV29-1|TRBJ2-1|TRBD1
TGCAGCGTTGAAGCGTATCCCGGACAGGGGGCCCCTTACAATGAGCAGTTCTTC
CSVEAYPGQGAPYNEQFF
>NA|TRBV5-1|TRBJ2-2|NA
TGCGCCAGCAGGTGGACGAACACCGGGGAGCTGTTTTTT
CASRWTNTGELFF
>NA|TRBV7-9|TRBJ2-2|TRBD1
TGTGCCAGCGGAGTCTCGGGGGACAGGAGGAACACCGGGGAGCTGTTTTTT
CASGVSGDRRNTGELFF
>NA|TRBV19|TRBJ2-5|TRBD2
TGTGCCAGTAGCCCTAGCGGGAGGACAGAGACCCAGTACTTC
CASSPSGRTETQYF
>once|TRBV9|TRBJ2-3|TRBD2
TGTGCCAGCAGCGTAGATGGTGGGAGGGCAGATACGCAGTATTTT
CASSVDGGRADTQYF
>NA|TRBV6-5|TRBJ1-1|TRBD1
TGTGCCAGCAGTTACTCCCCGGACAGGGGGAACACTGAAGCTTTCTTT
CASSYSPDRGNTEAFF
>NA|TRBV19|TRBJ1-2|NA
TGTGCCAGTAGTATAGACGGGCAGGGATACTATGGCTACACCTTC
CASSIDGQGYYGYTF
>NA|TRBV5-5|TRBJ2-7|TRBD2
TGTGCCAGCAGCTTGGCTGGACTAGCGGGAGGGTACTACGAGCAGTACTTC
CASSLAGLAGGYYEQYF
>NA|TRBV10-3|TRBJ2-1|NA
TGTGCCATCAGGGGGGAAGGGAACAATGAGCAGTTCTTC
CAIRGEGNNEQFF
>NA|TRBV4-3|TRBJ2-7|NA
TGCGCCAGCAGCCAAGATTCGGGGTTCAGCTACGAGCAGTACTTC
CASSQDSGFSYEQYF
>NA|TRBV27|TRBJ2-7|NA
TGTGCCAGCAGCGCCCTGCCGGTCTACGAGCAGTACTTC
CASSALPVYEQYF
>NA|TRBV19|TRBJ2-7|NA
TGTGCCAGTAGTATTTGGGGATACGAGCAGTACTTC
CASSIWGYEQYF
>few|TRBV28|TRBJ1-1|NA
TGTGCCAGCAGTTTCTCGGAGGGTAGGGCTTTCTTT
CASSFSEGRAFF
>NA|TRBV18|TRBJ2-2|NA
TGTGCCAGCTCTGGCAGGCGTTCGAACACCGGGGAGCTGTTTTTT
CASSGRRSNTGELFF
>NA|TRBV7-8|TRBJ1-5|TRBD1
TGTGCCAGCAGCTTAGCGGGACAGGCCCATCAGCCCCAGCATTTT
CASSLAGQAHQPQHF